This TCR beta chain was captured in a study of metastatic and nonmetastatic thyroid tumors (dated by TCRdb to 2018 to 2020). For the study in its entirety: Repertoires from peripheral blood and from tumor or nodule tissue samples of malignant and benign thyroid patients were compared. What the research found in general, with its limitations: In both blood and tumor samples, malignant tumors were reported to have significantly higher TCR beta diversity than benign nodules.

None of the patients had been given any treatment before thyroid surgery. Using T-cell receptor beta sequencing, the study looked back at clinical samples from patients collected from about 2011 to 2018. A word on this clone: What antigen it recognizes has not been identified. The germline gene is not matched at one end of the junction; a read error may be the cause.

Libraries were prepared through PCR. This sample was sequenced with an Illumina HiSeq 4000. High-throughput sequencing was used to profile the TCR beta-chain CDR3 region of every patient. The study's processing was this. A classifier to discriminate distant-metastatic papillary thyroid cancer patients was built from CDR3 differences across clinicopathological groups. Repertoire diversity was assessed with the Shannon index, and tumor-blood repertoire similarity with the Morisita-Horn index. TCRdb cleaned the public reads at Q25 with fastp, built clones with MiXCR and kept in-frame beta chains. The V and J calls come from TCRdb's annotation, not from the publication. Across this sample there are some 23,000 clones, with more than 20% seen only once. Clones ranked in the top ten supply roughly 4.3% of the sample. The CDR3 sequence holds 15 residues, the cysteine and phenylalanine included. The only DNA kept is the CDR3, 45 bases in frame from the first base.

Sequenced material: adjacent normal tissue. The receptor was isolated from a female donor with papillary thyroid cancer or a benign thyroid nodule (not recorded which). Some clones in this sample may be carry-over from other donors' samples. The chain is assembled from TRBV12-3 or TRBV12-4 and TRBJ2-3; a stretch of 9 junction bases matches TRBD2. The CDR3 sequence is CASSPTGTSTYTQYF. The nucleotides are TGTGCCAGTAGTCCTACCGGGACTAGCACATATACGCAGTATTTT.